This T cell receptor beta chain was found in a study of blood T cell repertoires in COVID-19. Looking at the study overall: Some COVID-19 samples were acute and others convalescent; all came from the United States, Italy and Spain. PBMCs, B-cell-depleted T cells, or T cells provided the cDNA or gDNA that made up the material.

Per the authors' pipeline: Amplification from reference gene primers served as the basis for estimated nucleated cell counts. Sequencing was performed with immunoSEQ multiplex PCR; in TCRdb, only in-frame clones are kept and a portion is missing. From that table come the V and J calls and clone size; the DNA was used to work out D and trimming. The sample consists of around 25,000 clones, about 88% of them appearing once. This CDR3 comprises 15 residues. Trimming removed 4 bases at V and 2 bases at J, with 13 bases between. Germline V lookup: CDR1 SGHNT, CDR2 YYREEE (reference sequence). The chain links TRBV5-4 to TRBJ2-1, with D possibly TRBD2 on 6 matching bases. Sequencing used peripheral blood. This TCR derives from a man aged 70 or older with acute or convalescent COVID-19. CDR3 residues: CASSLDSGAYNEQFF. The CDR3 DNA reads as TGTGCCAGCAGCCTGGACTCGGGGGCCTACAATGAGCAGTTCTTC.